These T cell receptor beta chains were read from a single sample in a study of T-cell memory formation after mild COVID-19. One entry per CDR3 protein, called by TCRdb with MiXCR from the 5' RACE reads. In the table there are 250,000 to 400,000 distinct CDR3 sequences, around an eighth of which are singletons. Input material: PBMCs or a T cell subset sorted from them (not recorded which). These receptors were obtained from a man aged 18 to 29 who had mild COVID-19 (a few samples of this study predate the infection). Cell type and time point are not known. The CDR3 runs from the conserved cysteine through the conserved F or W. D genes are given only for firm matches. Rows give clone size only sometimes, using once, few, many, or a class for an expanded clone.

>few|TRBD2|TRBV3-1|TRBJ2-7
TGTGCCAGCAGCCTGGGTAGCGGGGTCGCGGTGCAGTACTTC
CASSLGSGVAVQYF
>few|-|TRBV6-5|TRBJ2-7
TGTGCCAGCAGAGCCACCTGGGGCGAGCAGTACTTC
CASRATWGEQYF
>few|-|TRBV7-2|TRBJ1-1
TGTGCCAGCCGAAGAGACAGGTCTAGCACTGAAGCTTTCTTT
CASRRDRSSTEAFF
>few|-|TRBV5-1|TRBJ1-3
TGCGCCAGCAGCTTGATCGGGACGGACTCTGGAAACACCATATATTTT
CASSLIGTDSGNTIYF
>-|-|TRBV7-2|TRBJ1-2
TGTGCCAGCAGCCTCAGGGAGTACGGTGGCTACACCTTC
CASSLREYGGYTF
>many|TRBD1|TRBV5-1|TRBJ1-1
TGCGCCAGCAGCAATACAGGGGGATCCACTGAAGCTTTCTTT
CASSNTGGSTEAFF
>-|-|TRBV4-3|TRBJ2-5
TGCGCCAGCAGCCACCAACAGGAGGGCCTAGAGACCCAGTACTTC
CASSHQQEGLETQYF
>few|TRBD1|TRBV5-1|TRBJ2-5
TGCGCCAGCAGAGCGACAGGGACGCAAGAGACCCAGTACTTC
CASRATGTQETQYF
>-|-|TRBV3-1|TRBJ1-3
TGTGCCAGCAGTCGGAGAGGACTTCTGAGCTCTGGAAACACCATATATTTT
CASSRRGLLSSGNTIYF
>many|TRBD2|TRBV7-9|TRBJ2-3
TGTGCCAGCAGCGTACTAGCGGGCGCCACAGATACGCAGTATTTT
CASSVLAGATDTQYF
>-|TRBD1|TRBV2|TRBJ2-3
TGTGCCAGCGGGACAGGGATTAGGACAGATACGCAGTATTTT
CASGTGIRTDTQYF
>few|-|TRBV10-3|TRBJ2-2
TGTGCCATCAGTGGACCGTCGATAGGAAACACCGGGGAGCTGTTTTTT
CAISGPSIGNTGELFF
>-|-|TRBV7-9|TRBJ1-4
TGTGCCAGCAGCTTCGAGGGAATCGAGGAAAAACTGTTTTTT
CASSFEGIEEKLFF
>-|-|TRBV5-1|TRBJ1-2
TGCGCCAGCAGCTTATCAGGGTTACCTGCCTCGTTC
CASSLSGLPASF
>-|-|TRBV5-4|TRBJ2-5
TGTGCCAGCAGCTTAGGGGGGGAGGGGACCCAGTACTTC
CASSLGGEGTQYF
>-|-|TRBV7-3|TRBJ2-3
TGTGCCAGCAGCCCGGGGGTGTCCAAGGGCGATACGCAGTATTTT
CASSPGVSKGDTQYF
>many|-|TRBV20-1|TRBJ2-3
TGCAGTGCCTGGCTAAACACAGATACGCAGTATTTT
CSAWLNTDTQYF
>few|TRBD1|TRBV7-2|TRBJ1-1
TGTGCCAGCAGCTTACCCGGGACAGTGGTTGGGGCTTTCTTT
CASSLPGTVVGAFF
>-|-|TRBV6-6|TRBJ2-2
TGTGCCAGCAGTACGTCCCCGAGGGGAACCGGGGAGCTGTTTTTT
CASSTSPRGTGELFF
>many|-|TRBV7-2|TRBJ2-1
TGTGCCAGCAGCTTAGTTGGGGGCTACTACAATGAGCAGTTCTTC
CASSLVGGYYNEQFF
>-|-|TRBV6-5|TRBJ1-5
TGTGCCAGCTCCACCCTACCCGCGGGGGGACAGCCCCAGCATTTT
CASSTLPAGGQPQHF
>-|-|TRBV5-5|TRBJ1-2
TGTGCCAGCAGCTTGGGCGCAGCGAATGGCTACACCTTC
CASSLGAANGYTF
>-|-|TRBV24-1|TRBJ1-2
TGTGCCACCAGTCCGTGGGGCGTAGGATACACCTTC
CATSPWGVGYTF
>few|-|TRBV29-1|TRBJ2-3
TGCAGCGTTGAAACCGGGGCAAGTAGGGATACGCAGTATTTT
CSVETGASRDTQYF
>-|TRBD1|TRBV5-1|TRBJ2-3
TGCGCCAGCAGCTCGGTGGGACAGGGGGTCGATACGCAGTATTTT
CASSSVGQGVDTQYF
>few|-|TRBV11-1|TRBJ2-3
TGTGCCAGCAGCATAGACACCCCAGGAGATACGCAGTATTTT
CASSIDTPGDTQYF
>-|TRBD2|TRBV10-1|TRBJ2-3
TGCGCCAGCAGTCTAGCGGGGGAACGGGATACGCAGTATTTT
CASSLAGERDTQYF
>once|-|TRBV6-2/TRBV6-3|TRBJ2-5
TGTGCCAGCAGTCCGACCGCTCAGGGTAGCCAAGAGACCCAGTACTTC
CASSPTAQGSQETQYF
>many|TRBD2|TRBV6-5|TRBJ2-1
TGTGCCAGCAGTTCTCGGGGGGTCTCCTACAATGAGCAGTTCTTC
CASSSRGVSYNEQFF
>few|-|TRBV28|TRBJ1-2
TGTGCCAGCGCGGACCGGACGGTGTACTATGGCTACACCTTC
CASADRTVYYGYTF
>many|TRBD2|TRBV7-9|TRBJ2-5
TGTGCCAGCAGTTCCCTAGCGGGGGAAGAGACCCAGTACTTC
CASSSLAGEETQYF
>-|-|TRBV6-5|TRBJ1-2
TGTGCCAGCAGTTACTCGAGGGGATTGTCTCCCTATGGCTACACCTTC
CASSYSRGLSPYGYTF
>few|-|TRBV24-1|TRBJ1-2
TGTGCCACCAGTGATTGGAACGCATTCTATGGCTACACCTTC
CATSDWNAFYGYTF
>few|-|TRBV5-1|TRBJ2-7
TGCGCCAGCAGCCCGTCCAGGGACGGCGAGCAGTACTTC
CASSPSRDGEQYF
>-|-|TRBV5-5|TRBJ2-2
TGTGCCAGCAGCTTGGAGAGTCCCGGGGAGCTGTTTTTT
CASSLESPGELFF
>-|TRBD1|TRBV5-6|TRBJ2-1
TGTGCCAGCAGCCCCGGGACAGGGTCGCACAATGAGCAGTTCTTC
CASSPGTGSHNEQFF
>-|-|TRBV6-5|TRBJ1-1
TGTGCCAGCAGTTACCAGGGTGGGCTTGAAGCTTTCTTT
CASSYQGGLEAFF
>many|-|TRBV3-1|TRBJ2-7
TGTGCCAGCAGCACAGGACATTCGAGCTCCTACGAGCAGTACTTC
CASSTGHSSSYEQYF
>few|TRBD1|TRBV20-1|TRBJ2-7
TGCAGTGCACAGGGGGATGACGAGCAGTACTTC
CSAQGDDEQYF
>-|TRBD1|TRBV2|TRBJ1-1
TGTGCCAGCACCGGGACAGGGCGCACTGAAGCTTTCTTT
CASTGTGRTEAFF
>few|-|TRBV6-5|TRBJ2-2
TGTGCCAGCAGTTATGTCGGAGGCGCCGGGGAGCTGTTTTTT
CASSYVGGAGELFF
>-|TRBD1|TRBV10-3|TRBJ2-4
TGTGCCAGCAGGCCCGCGACAGGGGGAAACATTCAGTACTTC
CASRPATGGNIQYF
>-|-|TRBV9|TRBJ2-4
TGTGCCAGCAGCGAACAGGGCCTAGCCAAAAACATTCAGTACTTC
CASSEQGLAKNIQYF
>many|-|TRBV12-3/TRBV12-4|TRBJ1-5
TGTGCCAGCGGGACGGGGGCGATTAGCAATCAGCCCCAGCATTTT
CASGTGAISNQPQHF
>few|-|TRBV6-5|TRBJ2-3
TGTGCCAGCAGTTTCTCGGGGCGGGCGGATACGCAGTATTTT
CASSFSGRADTQYF
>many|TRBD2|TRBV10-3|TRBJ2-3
TGTGCCATGGGGCGGGGGGCGCAGTATTTT
CAMGRGAQYF
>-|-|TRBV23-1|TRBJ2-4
TGCGCCAGCGGCAACAGAACCGGGGCTCAAGCCAAAAACATTCAGTACTTC
CASGNRTGAQAKNIQYF
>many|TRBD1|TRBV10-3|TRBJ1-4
TGTGCCATCAGCGAATCGACAGGGGCAGCTGAAAAACTGTTTTTT
CAISESTGAAEKLFF
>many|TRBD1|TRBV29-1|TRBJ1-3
TGCAGCGTCTCCGGGACAGGGGCTCTCTCTGGAAACACCATATATTTT
CSVSGTGALSGNTIYF
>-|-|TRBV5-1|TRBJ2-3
TGCGCCAGCAGCTTGGCCGCCCAAACCACTAGCACAGATACGCAGTATTTT
CASSLAAQTTSTDTQYF